Below, 9 T cell receptor beta chains from the same sample are listed, as sequenced in a study of blood T cell repertoires in COVID-19. The repertoire was sequenced with immunoSEQ multiplex PCR; TCRdb's copy has only in-frame clones and lacks some. The sample shows fewer than 450,000 clones, 91% of them seen only once. Sequencing input: peripheral blood. Every receptor here comes from a woman under 30 who had recovered from COVID-19.

The sample holds one count of this clone. V and J are TRBV11-3 and TRBJ1-1; D ambiguous. V lost 1 base and J 2 bases, leaving 11 bases between the germline ends. Germline CDR1 reads SGHNT; CDR2 reads YENEEA. The CDR3 is 15 amino acids. The CDR3 reads CASSLAFRGNTEAFF. The CDR3 DNA follows: TGTGCCAGCAGCTTAGCGTTTCGGGGTAACACTGAAGCTTTCTTT.

The rearrangement joins TRBV12-3 or TRBV12-4 to TRBJ1-2; 7 bases fit TRBD1. This CDR3 has 12 amino acids. The ends lost 9 bases at V and 12 bases at J; junction bases unmatched: 13. The CDR3: CASKRGRDSNTF. The CDR3 DNA reads TGTGCCAGTAAGAGAGGGCGGGACAGTAACACCTTC.

The chain has TRBV6-1 and TRBJ2-1; no firm D call. With 3 bases removed from V and 7 bases from J, the gap between germline ends came to 4 bases. Looked up from germline, CDR1 is MNHNS and CDR2 is SASEGT. CDR3 length equals 11 residues. CDR3 sequence (DNA): TGTGCCAGCAGTGAGCGGAATGAGCAGTTCTTC. It is translated as CASSERNEQFF.

The chain combines TRBV12-5 with TRBJ1-6, with TRBD1 identical over 7 bases. The CDR3 contains 14 residues. Germline V gives CDR1 LGHNT, CDR2 FRNRAP. Losses at the gene ends were 6 bases for V and 9 bases for J; bases not matched to a gene: 8. Here the CDR3 DNA reads TGTGCTAGTGGGGGGACAGATAGGGGTTCACCCCTCCACTTT. This gives the protein CASGGTDRGSPLHF.

This clone was found a few times. The chain combines TRBV6-5 with TRBJ2-1, with 10 bases aligning to TRBD2. This CDR3 comprises 14 residues. The germline V gene encodes CDR1 MNHEY and CDR2 SVGAGI. The V and J ends lost 8 bases and 8 bases, in that order; junction bases with no gene match: 9. Here the CDR3 reads CASSTSGIGDEQFF. For the CDR3, the DNA is TGTGCCAGCTCTACTAGCGGGATAGGGGATGAGCAGTTCTTC.

The chain links TRBV4-1 to TRBJ2-3; 12 bases align to TRBD2. V shed 1 base, J shed 5 bases, and the junction held 19 bases outside the gene matches. Germline lookup yields CDR1 MGHRA and CDR2 YSYEKL. The CDR3 sequence is 21 residues long. As DNA, the CDR3 is TGCGCCAGCAGCCAAGGGCCATTAAGACTAGCGGGAGAGTGGGGGAGAGATACGCAGTATTTT. It codes for CASSQGPLRLAGEWGRDTQYF.

The J gene is TRBJ1-1, the V gene TRBV12-3 or TRBV12-4; possibly TRBD1 for D (6 bases). CDR3 length: 12 residues. Trimming cost V 3 bases and J 6 bases, with 8 bases left between them. The CDR3: CASSFGTPEAFF. The CDR3 DNA reads TGTGCCAGCAGTTTCGGGACACCTGAAGCTTTCTTT.

The chain uses TRBV11-2 and TRBJ2-1; 14 bases fit TRBD2. V gave up 4 bases and J gave up 8 bases; unmatched junction bases: 16. Germline V gene data show CDR1 as SGHAT and CDR2 as FQNNGV. This CDR3 has 19 residues. The CDR3, as DNA: TGTGCCAGCAGCTCAGCCTACCTGACTAGCGGGAGGGCCCGGGATGAGCAGTTCTTC. Amino acids: CASSSAYLTSGRARDEQFF.

V and J are TRBV7-2 and TRBJ2-7; 7 bases are shared with TRBD1. The V gene's germline CDR1 is SGHTA and CDR2 FQGNSA. V lost 6 bases, J lost 7 bases, and 21 bases stayed unmatched. The CDR3 spans 17 residues. The CDR3 DNA sequence: TGTGCCAGCAGTCGACCCATACTTAGGATAGGGGGCCTAGAGCAGTACGTC. It yields the protein CASSRPILRIGGLEQYV.